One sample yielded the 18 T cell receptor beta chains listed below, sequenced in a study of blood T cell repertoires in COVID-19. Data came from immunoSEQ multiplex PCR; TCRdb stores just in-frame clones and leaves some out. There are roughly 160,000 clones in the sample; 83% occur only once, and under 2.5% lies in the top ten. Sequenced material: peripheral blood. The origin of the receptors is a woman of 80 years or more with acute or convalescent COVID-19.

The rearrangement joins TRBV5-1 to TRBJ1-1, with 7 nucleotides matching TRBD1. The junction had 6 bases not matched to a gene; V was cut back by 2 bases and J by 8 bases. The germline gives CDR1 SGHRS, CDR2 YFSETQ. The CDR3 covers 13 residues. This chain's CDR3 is CASSFGGQSEAFF. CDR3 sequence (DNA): TGCGCCAGCAGCTTCGGGGGACAGTCGGAAGCTTTCTTT.

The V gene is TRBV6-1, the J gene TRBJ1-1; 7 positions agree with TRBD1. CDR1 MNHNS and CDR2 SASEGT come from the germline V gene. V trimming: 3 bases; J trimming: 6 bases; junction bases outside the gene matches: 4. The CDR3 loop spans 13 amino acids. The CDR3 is CASSDGTEAEAFF. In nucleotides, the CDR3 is TGTGCCAGCAGTGACGGGACAGAAGCTGAAGCTTTCTTT.

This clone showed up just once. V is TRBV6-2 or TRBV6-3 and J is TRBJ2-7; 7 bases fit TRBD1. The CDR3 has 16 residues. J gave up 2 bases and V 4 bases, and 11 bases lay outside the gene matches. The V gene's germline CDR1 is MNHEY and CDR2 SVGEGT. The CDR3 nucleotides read TGTGCCAGCAGTTTCGCCGACAGGGTGGTTCCCTACGAGCAGTACTTC. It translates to CASSFADRVVPYEQYF.

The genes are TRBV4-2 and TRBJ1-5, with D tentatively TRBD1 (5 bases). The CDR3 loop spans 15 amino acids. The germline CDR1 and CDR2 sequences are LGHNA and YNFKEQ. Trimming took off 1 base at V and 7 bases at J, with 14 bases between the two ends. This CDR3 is CASSQGPGSGQPQHF. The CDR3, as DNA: TGTGCCAGCAGCCAAGGTCCAGGGTCGGGCCAGCCCCAGCATTTT.

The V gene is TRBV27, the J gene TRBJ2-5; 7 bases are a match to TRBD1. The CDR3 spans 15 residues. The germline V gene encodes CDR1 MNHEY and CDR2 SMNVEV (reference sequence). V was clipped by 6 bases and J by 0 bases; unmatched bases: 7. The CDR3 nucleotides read TGTGCCAGCAGGCGACGGACAGGAGACCAAGAGACCCAGTACTTC. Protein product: CASRRRTGDQETQYF.

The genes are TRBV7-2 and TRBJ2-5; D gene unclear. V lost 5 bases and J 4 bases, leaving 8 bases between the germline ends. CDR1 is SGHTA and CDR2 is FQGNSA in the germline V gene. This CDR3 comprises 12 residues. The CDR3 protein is CASSTSGETQYF. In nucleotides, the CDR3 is TGTGCCAGCAGCACCTCAGGAGAGACCCAGTACTTC.

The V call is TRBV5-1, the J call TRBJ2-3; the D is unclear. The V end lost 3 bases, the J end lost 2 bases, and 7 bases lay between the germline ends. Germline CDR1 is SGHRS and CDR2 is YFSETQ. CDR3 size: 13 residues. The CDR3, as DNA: TGCGCCAGCAGCTCCTACCCCACAGATACGCAGTATTTT. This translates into CASSSYPTDTQYF.

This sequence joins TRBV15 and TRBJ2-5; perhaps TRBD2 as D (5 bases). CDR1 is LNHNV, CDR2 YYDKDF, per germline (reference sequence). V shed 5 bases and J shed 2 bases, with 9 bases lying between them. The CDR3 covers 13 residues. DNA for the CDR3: TGTGCCACCAGCGCGAGGAGGCAAGAGACCCAGTACTTC. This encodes CATSARRQETQYF.

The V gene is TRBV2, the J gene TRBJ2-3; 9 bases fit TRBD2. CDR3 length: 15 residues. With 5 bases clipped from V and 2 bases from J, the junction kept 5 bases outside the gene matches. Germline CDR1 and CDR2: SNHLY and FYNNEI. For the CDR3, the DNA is TGTGCCAGCAGTTTAAAGCGGGAGGTCACAGATACGCAGTATTTT. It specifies CASSLKREVTDTQYF.

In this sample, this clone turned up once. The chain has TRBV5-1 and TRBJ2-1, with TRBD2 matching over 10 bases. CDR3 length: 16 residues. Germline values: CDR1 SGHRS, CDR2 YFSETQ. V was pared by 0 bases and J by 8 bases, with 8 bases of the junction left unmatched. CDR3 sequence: CASSLAQASGSDEQFF. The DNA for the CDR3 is TGCGCCAGCAGCTTGGCCCAGGCTAGCGGGAGTGATGAGCAGTTCTTC. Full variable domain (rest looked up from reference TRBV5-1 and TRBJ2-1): KAGVTQTPRYLIKTRGQQVTLSCSPISGHRSVSWYQQTPGQGLQFLFEYFSETQRNKGNFPGRFSGRQFSNSRSEMNVSTLELGDSALYLCASSLAQASGSDEQFFGPGTRLTVL.

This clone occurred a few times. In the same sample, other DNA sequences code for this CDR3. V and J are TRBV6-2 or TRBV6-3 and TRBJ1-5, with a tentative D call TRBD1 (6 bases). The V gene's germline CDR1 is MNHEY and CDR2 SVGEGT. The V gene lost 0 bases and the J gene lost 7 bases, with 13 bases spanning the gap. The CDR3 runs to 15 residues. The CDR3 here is CASSYSGGAGQPQHF. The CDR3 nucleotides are TGTGCCAGCAGTTACTCGGGGGGGGCAGGACAGCCCCAGCATTTT.

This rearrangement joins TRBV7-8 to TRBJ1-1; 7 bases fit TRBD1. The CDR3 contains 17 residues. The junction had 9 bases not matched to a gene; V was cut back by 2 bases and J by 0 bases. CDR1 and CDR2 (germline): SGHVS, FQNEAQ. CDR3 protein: CASSLQSGQRMNTEAFF. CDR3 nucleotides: TGTGCCAGCAGCTTACAGTCGGGACAGCGGATGAACACTGAAGCTTTCTTT.

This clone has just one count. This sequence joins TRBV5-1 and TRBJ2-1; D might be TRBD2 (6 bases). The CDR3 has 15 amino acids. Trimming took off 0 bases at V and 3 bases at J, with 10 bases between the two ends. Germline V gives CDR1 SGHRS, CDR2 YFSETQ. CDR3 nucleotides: TGCGCCAGCAGCTTGGTGGGAGGCGGCTACAATGAGCAGTTCTTC. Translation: CASSLVGGGYNEQFF.

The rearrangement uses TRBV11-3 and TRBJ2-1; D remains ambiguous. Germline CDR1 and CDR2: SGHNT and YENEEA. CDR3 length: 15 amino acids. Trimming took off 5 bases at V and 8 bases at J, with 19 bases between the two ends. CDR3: CASSPTRLVRDEQFF. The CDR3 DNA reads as TGTGCCAGCAGCCCAACCCGACTGGTCCGGGATGAGCAGTTCTTC.

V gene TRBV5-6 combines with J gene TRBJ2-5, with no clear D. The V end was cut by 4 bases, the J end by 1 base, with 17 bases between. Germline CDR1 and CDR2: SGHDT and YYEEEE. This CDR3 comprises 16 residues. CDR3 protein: CASSPIAATFQETQYF. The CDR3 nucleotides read TGTGCCAGCAGCCCAATTGCGGCTACATTCCAAGAGACCCAGTACTTC.

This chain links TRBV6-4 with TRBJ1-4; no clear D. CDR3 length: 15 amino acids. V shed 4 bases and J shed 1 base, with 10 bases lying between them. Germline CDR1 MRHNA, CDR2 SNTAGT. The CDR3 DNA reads TGTGCCAGCAGTGGAAACCCTAGAACTAATGAAAAACTGTTTTTT. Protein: CASSGNPRTNEKLFF.

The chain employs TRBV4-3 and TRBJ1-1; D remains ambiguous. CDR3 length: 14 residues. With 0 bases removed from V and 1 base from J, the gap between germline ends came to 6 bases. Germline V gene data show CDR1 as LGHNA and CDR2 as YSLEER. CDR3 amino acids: CASSQDTGNTEAFF. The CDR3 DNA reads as TGCGCCAGCAGCCAAGATACGGGGAACACTGAAGCTTTCTTT.

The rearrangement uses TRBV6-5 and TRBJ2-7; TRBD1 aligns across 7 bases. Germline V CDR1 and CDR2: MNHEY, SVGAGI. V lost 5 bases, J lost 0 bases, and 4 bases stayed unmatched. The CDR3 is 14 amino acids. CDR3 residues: CASSTRQGSYEQYF. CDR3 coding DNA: TGTGCCAGCAGTACCCGACAGGGCTCCTACGAGCAGTACTTC.